This TCR beta chain is drawn from a study of blood T cell repertoires in COVID-19. V shed 2 bases and J shed 2 bases, with 9 bases lying between them. Germline V gene data show CDR1 as LGHDT and CDR2 as YNNKEL (reference sequence). The CDR3 totals 15 residues. The authors' processing: Reference gene primer amplification yielded estimated nucleated cell counts. Using immunoSEQ multiplex PCR, the repertoire was profiled, and TCRdb retains in-frame clones only, with some absent. V and J calls and clone size are those listed in that table; D and trimming were worked out from the DNA. The sample has roughly 230,000 clones; 80% to 85% are singletons.

The sample was peripheral blood. The source is a man aged 45 to 65 with active or convalescent COVID-19. This chain connects TRBV3-1 (or the pseudogene TRBV3-2) to TRBJ2-2; D not resolved. The CDR3 sequence is CASSQIPSNTGELFF. The CDR3 DNA follows: TGTGCCAGCAGCCAAATACCGAGTAACACCGGGGAGCTGTTTTTT.